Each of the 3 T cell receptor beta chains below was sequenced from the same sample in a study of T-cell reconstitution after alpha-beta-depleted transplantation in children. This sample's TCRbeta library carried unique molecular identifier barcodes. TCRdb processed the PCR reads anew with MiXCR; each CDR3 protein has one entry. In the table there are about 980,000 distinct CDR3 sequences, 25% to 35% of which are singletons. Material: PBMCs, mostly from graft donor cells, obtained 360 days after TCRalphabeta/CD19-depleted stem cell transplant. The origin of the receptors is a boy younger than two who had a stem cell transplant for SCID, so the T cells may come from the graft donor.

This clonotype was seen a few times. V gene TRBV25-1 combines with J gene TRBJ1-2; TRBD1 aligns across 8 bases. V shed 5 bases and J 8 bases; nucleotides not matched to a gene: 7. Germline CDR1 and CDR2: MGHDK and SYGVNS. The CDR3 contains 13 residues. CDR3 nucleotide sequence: TGTGCCAGCAGTACGACAGGGGTATGGGGCTACACCTTC. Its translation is CASSTTGVWGYTF.

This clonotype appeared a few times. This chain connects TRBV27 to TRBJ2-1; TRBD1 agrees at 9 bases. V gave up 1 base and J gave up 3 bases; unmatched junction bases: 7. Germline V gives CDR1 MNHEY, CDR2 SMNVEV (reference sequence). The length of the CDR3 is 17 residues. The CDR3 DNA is TGTGCCAGCAGTTTATTGCCACGGGACAGGGACTACAATGAGCAGTTCTTC. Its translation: CASSLLPRDRDYNEQFF.

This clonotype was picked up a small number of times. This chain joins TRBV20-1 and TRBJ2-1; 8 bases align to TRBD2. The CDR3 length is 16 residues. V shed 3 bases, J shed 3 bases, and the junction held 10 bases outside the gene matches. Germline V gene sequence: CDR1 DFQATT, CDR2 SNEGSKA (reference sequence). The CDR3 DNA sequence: TGCAGTGCTAGCGGCGTTTTCGCGGGGGGCTACAATGAGCAGTTCTTC. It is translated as CSASGVFAGGYNEQFF.